Listed below are T cell receptor beta chains from one sample, sequenced in a study of CD8+ T cells in alopecia areata. The table came from immunoSEQ multiplex PCR; TCRdb's copy has only in-frame clones and leaves some out. Altogether under 200,000 clones are present, approximately 57% being singletons, with the ten largest covering approximately 15%. The input for sequencing was CD4+ T cells sorted from blood, taken at week 24, from a patient treated with tofacitinib. The receptors shown here come from a human donor with alopecia areata. CDR3s include the opening cysteine and the closing phenylalanine or tryptophan. Each record gives: D gene, J gene, V gene, clone size, CDR3 length, CDR3 DNA, CDR3 protein. The D gene is left open where the match is weak. Not all rows give a size; the values are once, few, many and, for expanded clones, a class.

D gene: TRBD2
J gene: TRBJ2-1
V gene: TRBV4-2
clone size: NA
CDR3 length: 17
CDR3 DNA: TGTGCCAGCAGCCAAGTCCCTAGCGGGGGGGCCGTCAATGAGCAGTTCTTC
CDR3 protein: CASSQVPSGGAVNEQFF

D gene: NA
J gene: TRBJ1-2
V gene: TRBV30
clone size: once
CDR3 length: 12
CDR3 DNA: TGTGCCTGGACCACCGGGACGTGGGGCTACACCTTC
CDR3 protein: CAWTTGTWGYTF

D gene: NA
J gene: TRBJ2-1
V gene: TRBV2
clone size: NA
CDR3 length: 14
CDR3 DNA: TGTGCCAGCAGGAGGGGGCTAGCGCGCAATGAGCAGTTCTTC
CDR3 protein: CASRRGLARNEQFF

D gene: NA
J gene: TRBJ2-5
V gene: TRBV30
clone size: few
CDR3 length: 12
CDR3 DNA: TGTGCCTGGAGCCTAGATGGGGAGACCCAGTACTTC
CDR3 protein: CAWSLDGETQYF

D gene: NA
J gene: TRBJ2-1
V gene: TRBV5-1
clone size: NA
CDR3 length: 14
CDR3 DNA: TGCGCCAGCAGCTTGCGGACAGATTACAATGAGCAGTTCTTC
CDR3 protein: CASSLRTDYNEQFF

D gene: TRBD2
J gene: TRBJ2-1
V gene: TRBV30
clone size: NA
CDR3 length: 15
CDR3 DNA: TGTGCCTGGAGTGTCAGCGGGGGCTCCTACAATGAGCAGTTCTTC
CDR3 protein: CAWSVSGGSYNEQFF

D gene: TRBD1
J gene: TRBJ2-5
V gene: TRBV9
clone size: NA
CDR3 length: 15
CDR3 DNA: TGTGCCAGCAGCGTAAGGGGACAGGGTGGGGAGACCCAGTACTTC
CDR3 protein: CASSVRGQGGETQYF

D gene: NA
J gene: TRBJ2-7
V gene: TRBV4-2
clone size: NA
CDR3 length: 14
CDR3 DNA: TGTGCCAGCAGCCAAGCGCTAGTCCCCTACGAGCAGTACTTC
CDR3 protein: CASSQALVPYEQYF

D gene: NA
J gene: TRBJ1-1
V gene: TRBV5-1
clone size: NA
CDR3 length: 16
CDR3 DNA: TGCGCCAGCAGCTTCTCCGCAGGGTCAATCAACACTGAAGCTTTCTTT
CDR3 protein: CASSFSAGSINTEAFF

D gene: NA
J gene: TRBJ1-1
V gene: TRBV30
clone size: NA
CDR3 length: 13
CDR3 DNA: TGTGCCTGGAGTGTCAAGGGAAACACTGAAGCTTTCTTT
CDR3 protein: CAWSVKGNTEAFF

D gene: NA
J gene: TRBJ1-2
V gene: TRBV19
clone size: once
CDR3 length: 14
CDR3 DNA: TGTGCCAGCCAGGTTCTCGCAGGGGTGACAGGCTACACCTTC
CDR3 protein: CASQVLAGVTGYTF

D gene: NA
J gene: TRBJ2-3
V gene: TRBV20-1
clone size: NA
CDR3 length: 11
CDR3 DNA: TGCAGTGCTAGAGAAGTGGATACGCAGTATTTT
CDR3 protein: CSAREVDTQYF

D gene: NA
J gene: TRBJ1-6
V gene: TRBV10-3
clone size: few
CDR3 length: 14
CDR3 DNA: TGTGCCATCAGTGACGTCAGTCCAAATTCACCCCTCCACTTT
CDR3 protein: CAISDVSPNSPLHF

D gene: TRBD1
J gene: TRBJ2-1
V gene: TRBV5-1
clone size: few
CDR3 length: 19
CDR3 DNA: TGCGCCAGCAGCTCGGGGACAGGGGGATCACTCAGCTCCTACAATGAGCAGTTCTTC
CDR3 protein: CASSSGTGGSLSSYNEQFF

D gene: NA
J gene: TRBJ1-4
V gene: TRBV11-2
clone size: NA
CDR3 length: 15
CDR3 DNA: TGTGCCAGCAGACCTCCGGGACGGAATAATGAAAAACTGTTTTTT
CDR3 protein: CASRPPGRNNEKLFF

D gene: NA
J gene: TRBJ2-5
V gene: TRBV29-1
clone size: few
CDR3 length: 13
CDR3 DNA: TGCAGCGTTTACTTGACAGGTCAAGAGACCCAGTACTTC
CDR3 protein: CSVYLTGQETQYF

D gene: NA
J gene: TRBJ1-2
V gene: TRBV2
clone size: NA
CDR3 length: 16
CDR3 DNA: TGTGCCAGCAGTCCTCGCGGGGGGGGTCCCCCCTATGGCTACACCTTC
CDR3 protein: CASSPRGGGPPYGYTF

D gene: TRBD1
J gene: TRBJ2-1
V gene: TRBV6-1
clone size: many
CDR3 length: 16
CDR3 DNA: TGTGCCACCAGTGACAGCGGACAGGGGGACAGGGATGAGCAGTTCTTC
CDR3 protein: CATSDSGQGDRDEQFF

D gene: TRBD2
J gene: TRBJ2-3
V gene: TRBV6-5
clone size: NA
CDR3 length: 15
CDR3 DNA: TGTGCCAGCAAAAGCGGGGGGGCGGGGGCAGATACGCAGTATTTT
CDR3 protein: CASKSGGAGADTQYF

D gene: TRBD1
J gene: TRBJ1-1
V gene: TRBV4-1
clone size: NA
CDR3 length: 16
CDR3 DNA: TGCGCCAGCAGCCATACGGGAGCAGGGGGTTGGACTGAAGCTTTCTTT
CDR3 protein: CASSHTGAGGWTEAFF

D gene: NA
J gene: TRBJ1-1
V gene: TRBV15
clone size: NA
CDR3 length: 15
CDR3 DNA: TGTGCCACCAGCAGAGCAGAGGGTGGGGACACTGAAGCTTTCTTT
CDR3 protein: CATSRAEGGDTEAFF

D gene: NA
J gene: TRBJ2-3
V gene: TRBV6-5
clone size: NA
CDR3 length: 16
CDR3 DNA: TGTGCCAGCAGTTACGGGGACCCGCTATACACAGATACGCAGTATTTT
CDR3 protein: CASSYGDPLYTDTQYF